This is a list of T cell receptor beta chains from one sample in a study of blood T cell repertoires in COVID-19. Assay: immunoSEQ multiplex PCR; the TCRdb copy retains only in-frame clones and omits some. The sample carries around 190,000 clones, approximately 90% recorded once. The specimen sequenced was peripheral blood. The receptors derive from a man aged 30 to 39 with acute or convalescent COVID-19. Each CDR3 is given with its conserved first and last residue. The D gene is left open where the match is weak. Clone sizes are given selectively: once, few, many, or a class where the clone is expanded.

V: TRBV3-1/TRBV3-2
size: -
J: TRBJ2-5
D: -
DNA: TGTGCCAGCAGCCAAGATTGGGCAGGGGTCCGGGGGACCCAGTACTTC
CDR3: CASSQDWAGVRGTQYF

V: TRBV7-9
size: few
J: TRBJ2-7
D: -
DNA: TGTGCCAGCAGCCCAAACCTAGCCAACTCCTACGAGCAGTACTTC
CDR3: CASSPNLANSYEQYF

V: TRBV20-1
size: -
J: TRBJ1-1
D: -
DNA: TGCAGTGCTCAACTATACACTGAAGCTTTCTTT
CDR3: CSAQLYTEAFF

V: TRBV7-9
size: -
J: TRBJ2-1
D: -
DNA: TGTGCCAGCAGCTCTCCATTTTCGGGCGGGAAACATCATGAGCAGTTCTTC
CDR3: CASSSPFSGGKHHEQFF

V: TRBV18
size: few
J: TRBJ2-7
D: -
DNA: TGTGCCAGCTCATCAACGGGTATGAACGAGCAGTACTTC
CDR3: CASSSTGMNEQYF

V: TRBV24-1
size: -
J: TRBJ2-2
D: TRBD2
DNA: TGTGCCACCAGACCATCCGGGAGGACCGGGGAGCTGTTTTTT
CDR3: CATRPSGRTGELFF

V: TRBV2
size: -
J: TRBJ2-7
D: -
DNA: TGTGCCAGCAGTGAAGGGCCCTACGAGCAGTACTTC
CDR3: CASSEGPYEQYF

V: TRBV14
size: once
J: TRBJ2-4
D: TRBD2
DNA: TGTGCCAGCAGCCAATTCTCCAGGACGGGAGGCATTCAGTACTTC
CDR3: CASSQFSRTGGIQYF

V: TRBV4-1
size: -
J: TRBJ1-5
D: -
DNA: TGCGCCAGCAGCCCGACAGACAATAGCAATCAGCCCCAGCATTTT
CDR3: CASSPTDNSNQPQHF

V: TRBV6-5
size: -
J: TRBJ1-1
D: -
DNA: TGTGCCAGCAGTTCCAATCGCAGGTACGGTTTTGCTGAAGCTTTCTTT
CDR3: CASSSNRRYGFAEAFF

V: TRBV29-1
size: -
J: TRBJ1-1
D: -
DNA: TGCAGCGTTGCGATTGGGAGTTCCGGGGCTTTCTTT
CDR3: CSVAIGSSGAFF

V: TRBV5-1
size: -
J: TRBJ2-2
D: -
DNA: TGCGCCAGCAGCTTGGAACTTGGGCTTACCGGGGAGCTGTTTTTT
CDR3: CASSLELGLTGELFF

V: TRBV21-1
size: -
J: TRBJ2-7
D: -
DNA: TGTGCCAGCAGCAAACCTTTCAAGGACCTCAAGGGGCTTAACGAGCAGTACTTC
CDR3: CASSKPFKDLKGLNEQYF

V: TRBV28
size: -
J: TRBJ2-1
D: -
DNA: TGTGCCAGCAGCCGTAGCCCCCCAACCTTCAATGAGCAGTTCTTC
CDR3: CASSRSPPTFNEQFF

V: TRBV11-3
size: -
J: TRBJ2-7
D: TRBD2
DNA: TGTGCCAGCAGCTTCGGCGGGAGGGACGAGCAGTACTTC
CDR3: CASSFGGRDEQYF

V: TRBV10-3
size: -
J: TRBJ1-5
D: -
DNA: TGTGCCATCAGTGAGTTCTCGGGGGTCAATCAGCCCCAGCATTTT
CDR3: CAISEFSGVNQPQHF

V: TRBV2
size: -
J: TRBJ2-7
D: -
DNA: TGTGCCAGCAGTGAGGGCTATTTACGGCAGTACTTC
CDR3: CASSEGYLRQYF

V: TRBV7-2
size: -
J: TRBJ1-3
D: TRBD1
DNA: TGTGCCAGCAGCTTTAGGGGGCTTGGAAACACCATATATTTT
CDR3: CASSFRGLGNTIYF

V: TRBV7-2
size: -
J: TRBJ1-1
D: TRBD1
DNA: TGTGCCAGCAGCTTCCGACAGGGGTACACTGAAGCTTTCTTT
CDR3: CASSFRQGYTEAFF

V: TRBV6-5
size: -
J: TRBJ1-2
D: -
DNA: TGTGCCAGCAGTTACTCGTGGGAGGCCATGGGCTACACCTTC
CDR3: CASSYSWEAMGYTF

V: TRBV28
size: -
J: TRBJ1-2
D: -
DNA: TGTGCCAGCAGTTTGATGCAGGCGGGTGGCTACACCTTC
CDR3: CASSLMQAGGYTF

V: TRBV24-1
size: once
J: TRBJ2-2
D: -
DNA: TGTGCCACCAGTGAGTCCATCGGGGAGCTGTTTTTT
CDR3: CATSESIGELFF

V: TRBV19
size: -
J: TRBJ2-1
D: TRBD2
DNA: TGTGCCAGTAGTAACCTACTAGCGGGAGGAACCTACAATGAGCAGTTCTTC
CDR3: CASSNLLAGGTYNEQFF

V: TRBV30
size: -
J: TRBJ2-5
D: -
DNA: TGTGCCTGGAGAAGGCCGGGCCAAGAGACCCAGTACTTC
CDR3: CAWRRPGQETQYF

V: TRBV5-8
size: -
J: TRBJ1-2
D: -
DNA: TGTGCCAGCGAAAACTTCTATGGCTACACCTTC
CDR3: CASENFYGYTF

V: TRBV11-3
size: -
J: TRBJ2-2
D: TRBD2
DNA: TGTGCCAGCAGCCCGGGACTAGCGAACACCGGGGAGCTGTTTTTT
CDR3: CASSPGLANTGELFF

V: TRBV6-5
size: -
J: TRBJ2-7
D: -
DNA: TGTGCCAGCAGCGATATTTCAGCGTACGAGCAGTACTTC
CDR3: CASSDISAYEQYF

V: TRBV6-5
size: -
J: TRBJ1-2
D: -
DNA: TGTGCCAGTCATGAGTCGGGATTGAGAGGCTACACCTTC
CDR3: CASHESGLRGYTF

V: TRBV5-1
size: -
J: TRBJ2-3
D: -
DNA: TGCGCCAGCAGCTTGGACCAGCTAGGTGCAGATACGCAGTATTTT
CDR3: CASSLDQLGADTQYF

V: TRBV9
size: -
J: TRBJ1-2
D: TRBD1
DNA: TGTGCCAGCAGCGCGCTAGGGGACAGGGTGAATGGCTACACCTTC
CDR3: CASSALGDRVNGYTF

V: TRBV5-1
size: -
J: TRBJ2-2
D: TRBD1
DNA: TGCGCCAGCAGCTTGACAGGGGCAAGCGTAAACACCGGGGAGCTGTTTTTT
CDR3: CASSLTGASVNTGELFF

V: TRBV4-1
size: -
J: TRBJ1-5
D: TRBD1
DNA: TGCGCCAGCAGCCAAGATCCCCTTATCCCAGGGGGGAGCAATCAGCCCCAGCATTTT
CDR3: CASSQDPLIPGGSNQPQHF

V: TRBV27
size: once
J: TRBJ2-2
D: TRBD2
DNA: TGTGCCAGCAGTTTATCGTCCTTGACTAGCGGGAGGGCTAGATTGGCCGGGGAGCTGTTTTTT
CDR3: CASSLSSLTSGRARLAGELFF

V: TRBV5-5
size: -
J: TRBJ2-1
D: -
DNA: TGTGCCAGCAGCTTGCTTCCCCTCAGCTCCTACAATGAGCAGTTCTTC
CDR3: CASSLLPLSSYNEQFF

V: TRBV7-3
size: -
J: TRBJ1-6
D: TRBD1
DNA: TGTGCCAGCAGCACCTCGACAGGGAGTAATTCACCCCTCCACTTT
CDR3: CASSTSTGSNSPLHF

V: TRBV9
size: once
J: TRBJ2-7
D: TRBD1
DNA: TGTGCCAGCAGCGTCACCGGGACAGGGGTTGAGGAGCAGTACTTC
CDR3: CASSVTGTGVEEQYF

V: TRBV7-9
size: -
J: TRBJ2-1
D: -
DNA: TGTGCCAGCAGCCTGTCGGGAGCCGCCTACAATGAGCAGTTCTTC
CDR3: CASSLSGAAYNEQFF

V: TRBV4-1
size: -
J: TRBJ2-3
D: TRBD1
DNA: TGCGCCAGCAGCCTTTTAGACAGGGCTAGCACAGATACGCAGTATTTT
CDR3: CASSLLDRASTDTQYF

V: TRBV3-1/TRBV3-2
size: -
J: TRBJ2-3
D: TRBD2
DNA: TGTGCCAGCAGCCAGGGGAGGGGAGATACGCAGTATTTT
CDR3: CASSQGRGDTQYF

V: TRBV2
size: once
J: TRBJ2-2
D: -
DNA: TGTGCCAGCAGTGGGACAACGAACGGCGGGGAGCTGTTTTTT
CDR3: CASSGTTNGGELFF

V: TRBV3-1/TRBV3-2
size: few
J: TRBJ2-2
D: TRBD2
DNA: TGTGCCAGCAGCCAAGTGGTGCGAAGAGCGGGAGAATCCGGGGAGCTGTTTTTT
CDR3: CASSQVVRRAGESGELFF

V: TRBV14
size: -
J: TRBJ1-6
D: TRBD1
DNA: TGTGCCAGCAGCCAATTACCAGGGGGTTTTTCACCCCTCCACTTT
CDR3: CASSQLPGGFSPLHF

V: TRBV6-5
size: -
J: TRBJ2-7
D: TRBD1
DNA: TGTGCCAGCAGTCGTTCCGGGACAGCTACCTACGAGCAGTACTTC
CDR3: CASSRSGTATYEQYF

V: TRBV6-5
size: -
J: TRBJ2-7
D: TRBD2
DNA: TGTGCCAGCAGCTCGAGACTAGCGGGGGGATACGAGCAGTACTTC
CDR3: CASSSRLAGGYEQYF

V: TRBV12-3/TRBV12-4
size: -
J: TRBJ1-1
D: TRBD1
DNA: TGTGCCAGCAGCGGGGACAGGGAGACTGAAGCTTTCTTT
CDR3: CASSGDRETEAFF

V: TRBV7-3
size: -
J: TRBJ2-1
D: TRBD1
DNA: TGTGCCAGCAGCCCCCGGGACAGCAATGAGCAGTTCTTC
CDR3: CASSPRDSNEQFF

V: TRBV5-1
size: -
J: TRBJ2-7
D: TRBD1
DNA: TGCGCCAGCAGACCCCCGGACAGGGTCTACGAGCAGTACTTC
CDR3: CASRPPDRVYEQYF

V: TRBV11-2
size: -
J: TRBJ1-1
D: TRBD1
DNA: TGTGCCAGCAGCTTAGACAGGGGGACCGCTTTCTTT
CDR3: CASSLDRGTAFF

V: TRBV20-1
size: -
J: TRBJ2-2
D: TRBD2
DNA: TGCAGTGCTAGTAGCCTAGCGGGAGCGGGCCCCGGGGAGCTGTTTTTT
CDR3: CSASSLAGAGPGELFF

V: TRBV14
size: -
J: TRBJ2-5
D: -
DNA: TGTGCCAGCAGCCAAGTTTGGGGGGAAGAGACCCAGTACTTC
CDR3: CASSQVWGEETQYF

V: TRBV6-5
size: few
J: TRBJ1-1
D: -
DNA: TGTGCCAGCAGTCGGGACATGCCGGGGACTGAAGCTTTCTTT
CDR3: CASSRDMPGTEAFF

V: TRBV24-1
size: -
J: TRBJ2-3
D: -
DNA: TGTGCCACCAGTGATCACCAGGGGACAGATACGCAGTATTTT
CDR3: CATSDHQGTDTQYF

V: TRBV27
size: -
J: TRBJ2-5
D: -
DNA: TGTGCCAGCAGATCGGACACTCTCCAAGAGACCCAGTACTTC
CDR3: CASRSDTLQETQYF

V: TRBV9
size: -
J: TRBJ1-5
D: -
DNA: TGTGCCAGCAGTTTGGGCGGAGGGAGTGGTCAGCCCCAGCATTTT
CDR3: CASSLGGGSGQPQHF

V: TRBV1
size: -
J: TRBJ1-3
D: -
DNA: TGCACCAGCAGGGACAACCACAGGGCCTCTGGAAACACCATATATTTT
CDR3: CTSRDNHRASGNTIYF

V: TRBV18
size: -
J: TRBJ1-3
D: TRBD1
DNA: TGTGCCAGCTCACCCTTAGACCTACAGGGGACCGGGGGTATCTACACCATATATTTT
CDR3: CASSPLDLQGTGGIYTIYF

V: TRBV24-1
size: -
J: TRBJ1-1
D: -
DNA: TGTGCCACCAGTGGCCTAACAGTCAGGGAAAATGAAGCTTTCTTT
CDR3: CATSGLTVRENEAFF

V: TRBV10-1
size: many
J: TRBJ2-2
D: -
DNA: TGCGCCACCCGGGGAGTAGCTGTCGGCGGGGAGCTGTTTTTT
CDR3: CATRGVAVGGELFF